The T cell receptor (beta chain) under discussion was sequenced for a study of shared clonotypes between healthy human individuals. The CDR3 runs 16 residues. Every one of the donors was a Caucasian adult that lived in Nashville, Tennessee. This clone was counted many times. Assay runs were performed at deep level. In the authors' methods: ImmunoSEQ supplied junction-only sequences lacking quality scores, so filtering was different. TCRdb keeps only in-frame clones here, not all; method: immunoSEQ multiplex PCR. That table is the source of V, J and clone size, and D and trimming were worked out from the DNA. The table records 400,000 to 500,000 clones, 76% of them present only once.

Specimen: PBMCs. The chain employs TRBV1 and TRBJ2-1; the D call TRBD2 from the table was never checked on the DNA. TRBV1 is assigned pseudogene status. The TCR was taken from a woman aged 40 to 50 in good health. Some clones in this sample may be carry-over from other donors' samples. As DNA, the CDR3 is TGCACCAGCAGCCAAGGTGAGCAGCGGAATTACAATGAGCAGTTCTTC. It yields the protein CTSSQGEQRNYNEQFF.